The 25 T cell receptor beta chains reported below all come from one sample, sequenced in a study of Graves' ophthalmopathy and Graves' hyperthyroidism. For repertoire sequencing, the TCR beta CDR3 regions were amplified from RNA transcripts. The first round was an RT-PCR with HTBI primers, and the second round was a multiplex PCR. TCRdb ran MiXCR on the multiplex PCR reads and lists one entry per CDR3 protein. The table shows 500,000 to 600,000 distinct CDR3 sequences, with under 45% occurring only once. Input material: peripheral blood or thyroid tissue (not recorded which). The receptors stem from an adult man with Graves' hyperthyroidism.

This clonotype came up many times. V is TRBV7-8 and J is TRBJ2-2, with TRBD2 identical over 11 bases. V lost 5 bases and J lost 1; bases outside the gene matches: 3. Germline V lookup: CDR1 SGHVS, CDR2 FQNEAQ. There are 16 residues in the CDR3. In nucleotides, the CDR3 is TGTGCCAGCAGCAATGGACTAGCGGGGAACACCGGGGAGCTGTTTTTT. Amino acid sequence: CASSNGLAGNTGELFF. Variable domain in full (rest from reference TRBV7-8 and TRBJ2-2): GAGVSQSPRYKVAKRGQDVALRCDPISGHVSLFWYQQALGQGPEFLTYFQNEAQLDKSGLPSDRFFAERPEGSVSTLKIQRTQQEDSAVYLCASSNGLAGNTGELFFGEGSRLTVL.

The genes are TRBV6-2 or TRBV6-3 and TRBJ1-1; no reliable D call. Germline CDR1 is MNHEY and CDR2 is SVGEGT. The CDR3 spans 13 residues. Trimming pared 3 bases from V and 4 bases from J, leaving 9 bases between. The CDR3 DNA reads TGTGCCAGCAGTTATGCGGATTCCACTGAAGCTTTCTTT. It codes for CASSYADSTEAFF.

This clonotype was found many times. CDR3 protein: CASSMRLASGNQETQYF. CDR3 nucleotides: TGTGCCAGTAGTATGCGTCTCGCTAGCGGGAACCAAGAGACCCAGTACTTC. The chain couples TRBV19 to TRBJ2-5; 9 nucleotides match TRBD2. Looked up from germline, CDR1 is LNHDA and CDR2 is SQIVND (reference sequence). This CDR3 comprises 17 residues. Trimming removed 3 bases from V and 0 bases from J; junction bases left unmatched: 8.

Of note for this clonotype: A single base separates this from a much larger clone, so it may be a read error. The chain carries TRBV9 and TRBJ1-3; D is possibly TRBD1 (5 bases). CDR3 length: 15 residues. The germline gives CDR1 SGDLS, CDR2 YYNGEE. In DNA form, the CDR3 reads TGTGCCAGCAGCGCCTCTGACAGCACTGGAAACACCACATATTTT. Translating gives CASSASDSTGNTTYF.

This clonotype was seen once. V and J are TRBV20-1 and TRBJ2-7; the D gene could be TRBD1 or TRBD2 (5 bases each). The DNA end favors TRBJ2-1, so the J call may be wrong. This CDR3 is 14 amino acids long. In germline, CDR1 is DFQATT, CDR2 SNEGSKA (reference sequence). CDR3 in amino acids: CSARDRDVYNEQFF. The CDR3 region has the DNA TGCAGTGCTAGAGATCGGGACGTTTACAATGAGCAGTTCTTC.

Turning to this clonotype: Because it lacks the conserved phenylalanine or tryptophan at the end, this CDR3 is likely a read error. V gene TRBV7-2 combines with J gene TRBJ2-2, with 7 nucleotides matching TRBD1. V gave up 5 bases and J gave up 0 bases; unmatched junction bases: 12. CDR3 length: 18 amino acids. Per the germline V gene, CDR1 is SGHTA and CDR2 is FQGNSA. The CDR3 DNA follows: TGTGCCAGCAGCAGGCGGGCGAAGGGGGCAGCGAACACCGGGGAGCTGTTTTTG. Encoded protein: CASSRRAKGAANTGELFL.

This chain connects TRBV6-5 to TRBJ1-2; D may be TRBD1 (5 bases). The CDR3 runs to 14 residues. Germline V gene data show CDR1 as MNHEY and CDR2 as SVGAGI. The V and J ends lost 7 bases and 5 bases respectively, with 17 bases between them. As DNA, the CDR3 is TGTGCCAGCAATCCGGGGGATCTTCCGTATGGCTACACCTTC. Amino acid sequence: CASNPGDLPYGYTF.

At least ten counts were recorded for this clonotype. The genes are TRBV20-1 and TRBJ2-6, with D possibly TRBD2 on 5 matching bases. The CDR3 runs 17 residues. Trimming left V 3 bases short and J 0 bases short, with 15 bases between. Germline V gene data show CDR1 as DFQATT and CDR2 as SNEGSKA (reference sequence). Here the CDR3 DNA reads TGCAGTGCTAGTGGAGCGGCGCCAGTCTCTGGGGCCAACGTCCTGACTTTC. As protein: CSASGAAPVSGANVLTF.

To note about this clonotype: It may be a read error: a sequence one base away is much more abundant. Here the CDR3 omits its conserved ending phenylalanine or tryptophan, so a read error is the likely source. The chain carries TRBV10-3 and TRBJ1-2; a possible D gene is TRBD1 (5 bases). The length of the CDR3 is 14 residues. In germline, CDR1 is ENHRY, CDR2 SYGVKD. CDR3 sequence (DNA): TGTGCCAGCAGTTTCCTGACTGGGACCTATGGCTACACCTCC. Protein sequence: CASSFLTGTYGYTS.

This clonotype was counted a few times. The rearrangement links TRBV24-1 to TRBJ2-2; D gene ambiguous. The CDR3 is 15 amino acids. Between the trimmed V and J ends, which lost 6 bases and 0 bases, there was a span of 10 bases. Per germline, CDR1 KGHDR and CDR2 SFDVKD. The CDR3 DNA follows: TGTGCCACCAGTCCGGCGACCGCGAACACCGGGGAGCTGTTTTTT. Translation gives CATSPATANTGELFF.

To note about this clonotype: The conserved phenylalanine or tryptophan is not found at the CDR3 terminus, so this likely reflects a read error. In DNA form, the CDR3 reads TGTGCCAGCAGGGGGACGGTACACGAGCAGTACCTC. Translating gives CASRGTVHEQYL. The J gene is TRBJ2-7, the V gene TRBV7-8; D assignment may be TRBD1 or TRBD2 (5 bases each). CDR1 is SGHVS, CDR2 FQNEAQ, per germline. The CDR3 runs 12 residues. V lost 6 bases and J lost 5, with 11 bases in between.

This clonotype was seen more than once but under ten times. The V gene is TRBV25-1, the J gene TRBJ2-3; D is ambiguous. V was trimmed by 2 bases and J by 3 bases, leaving 6 bases between them. This CDR3 has 13 residues. Germline CDR1 and CDR2: MGHDK and SYGVNS. The chain's CDR3 is CASSEHGTDTQYF. CDR3 sequence (DNA): TGTGCCAGCAGTGAACACGGTACAGATACGCAGTATTTT.

The chain employs TRBV2 and TRBJ2-7; TRBD1 is a possible D gene (8 bases). From germline, CDR1 is SNHLY and CDR2 FYNNEI. CDR3 length equals 15 residues. V lost 0 bases and J lost 3, with 12 bases in between. The CDR3 region is CASSEADREGYEQYF. CDR3 in DNA: TGTGCCAGCAGTGAAGCGGACAGGGAGGGCTACGAGCAGTACTTC.

This clonotype appeared a few times. This chain joins TRBV6-1 and TRBJ1-2; TRBD1 aligns across 8 bases. The trim removed 6 bases at V and 4 bases at J, leaving 10 bases unmatched. Germline CDR1 reads MNHNS; CDR2 reads SASEGT. The CDR3 loop spans 15 amino acids. The CDR3 loop reads CASRHQTGVAYGYTF. The CDR3 DNA reads as TGTGCCAGCAGACATCAGACAGGGGTTGCCTATGGCTACACCTTC.

This clonotype has ten or more counts. The genes are TRBV7-8 and TRBJ2-5; 8 bases match TRBD1. Trimming removed 5 bases from V and 2 bases from J; junction bases left unmatched: 10. Germline V gene sequence: CDR1 SGHVS, CDR2 FQNEAQ. The CDR3 is 16 residues long. The DNA of the CDR3 is TGTGCCAGCAGCCCTTCCTGGGGACAGGCTCAAGAGACCCAGTACTTC. Its translation: CASSPSWGQAQETQYF.

A remark on this clonotype: A junction boundary mismatches the germline segment, possibly from a read error. This rearrangement joins TRBV10-3 to TRBJ1-5; D gene unclear. The CDR3 extends over 14 amino acids. Germline values: CDR1 ENHRY, CDR2 SYGVKD. DNA for the CDR3: TGTGCCAGCAGTGATCAGGCCCACAACCAGCCCCAGCATTTT. Amino acids: CASSDQAHNQPQHF.

The chain joins TRBV29-1 to TRBJ2-2; TRBD2 aligns across 9 bases. Losses at the gene ends were 7 bases for V and 6 bases for J; bases not matched to a gene: 9. Germline CDR1 is SQVTM and CDR2 is ANQGSEA. This CDR3 spans 14 amino acids. The CDR3 here is CSARLAGGPGELFF. DNA of the CDR3: TGCAGCGCCCGCTTGGCGGGAGGGCCCGGGGAGCTGTTTTTT.

This clonotype has a count of ten or more. This chain connects TRBV2 to TRBJ1-2, with D unresolved. CDR1 is SNHLY, CDR2 FYNNEI, per germline. V was shortened by 4 bases and J by 2 bases, with 5 bases between the two germline ends. The CDR3 has 12 residues. CDR3 amino acids: CASSGANYGYTF. The CDR3 DNA reads as TGTGCCAGCAGTGGCGCGAACTATGGCTACACCTTC.

This clonotype came up many times. V and J are TRBV19 and TRBJ1-5; D is unclear. V was shortened by 1 base and J by 3 bases, with 7 bases between the two germline ends. The V gene's germline CDR1 is LNHDA and CDR2 SQIVND (reference sequence). This CDR3 is 14 amino acids long. CDR3 in DNA: TGTGCCAGTAGTATAGCGGATGTCAATCAGCCCCAGCATTTT. Translation: CASSIADVNQPQHF.

At least ten counts were recorded for this clonotype. The chain has TRBV7-2 and TRBJ1-2; 10 nucleotides agree with TRBD1. The V and J ends lost 2 bases and 7 bases, in that order; junction bases with no gene match: 13. There are 17 residues in the CDR3. Germline CDR1 SGHTA, CDR2 FQGNSA. CDR3 in amino acids: CASSLQRGTGERGGYTF. CDR3 DNA sequence: TGTGCCAGCAGCTTACAGCGCGGGACAGGGGAGAGGGGTGGCTACACCTTC. The whole variable domain, remainder taken from reference TRBV7-2 and TRBJ1-2, is GAGVSQSPSNKVTEKGKDVELRCDPISGHTALYWYRQSLGQGLEFLIYFQGNSAPDKSGLPSDRFSAERTGGSVSTLTIQRTQQEDSAVYLCASSLQRGTGERGGYTFGSGTRLTVV.

This clonotype was detected ten times or more. This rearrangement joins TRBV19 to TRBJ1-2; unclear D gene. The CDR3 is 15 amino acids. Germline V gene lookup returns CDR1 LNHDA and CDR2 SQIVND (reference sequence). The V end was cut by 1 base, the J end by 4 bases, with 13 bases between. CDR3 region: CASSIAGSRIYGYTF. As DNA, the CDR3 is TGTGCCAGTAGTATAGCCGGCAGCCGTATCTATGGCTACACCTTC.

This clonotype was found a few times. The rearrangement links TRBV19 to TRBJ1-5, with 9 bases lining up with TRBD1. Trimming at V came to 9 bases and at J to 7 bases, leaving 7 bases not matched to a gene. The CDR3 loop spans 13 amino acids. Germline CDR1 is LNHDA and CDR2 is SQIVND (reference sequence). CDR3 sequence reads: CASKGQGRQPQHF. DNA of the CDR3: TGTGCCAGCAAAGGACAGGGGAGGCAGCCCCAGCATTTT. The full variable domain, completed using reference TRBV19 and TRBJ1-5, is DGGITQSPKYLFRKEGQNVTLSCEQNLNHDAMYWYRQDPGQGLRLIYYSQIVNDFQKGDIAEGYSVSREKKESFPLTVTSAQKNPTAFYLCASKGQGRQPQHFGDGTRLSIL.

The CDR3 DNA is TGCAGCTTAGCAGCCAGGCCCACTAACTATGGCTACACCTTC. Protein sequence: CSLAARPTNYGYTF. V and J are TRBV29-1 and TRBJ1-2; D unresolved. Germline loops: CDR1 SQVTM, CDR2 ANQGSEA. This CDR3 contains 14 residues. With 8 bases removed from V and 0 bases from J, the gap between germline ends came to 16 bases. Full variable domain (rest looked up from reference TRBV29-1 and TRBJ1-2): SAVISQKPSRDICQRGTSLTIQCQVDSQVTMMFWYRQQPGQSLTLIATANQGSEATYESGFVIDKFPISRPNLTFSTLTVSNMSPEDSSIYLCSLAARPTNYGYTFGSGTRLTVV.

This clonotype was seen only a few times. The gene calls are TRBV3-1 and TRBJ2-7, with unresolved D. The CDR3 extends over 15 amino acids. The germline CDR1 and CDR2 sequences are LGHDT and YNNKEL (reference sequence). V lost 0 bases, J lost 6 bases, and 15 bases lay in between. CDR3 amino acids: CASSQDVGGLGEQYF. The DNA of the CDR3 is TGTGCCAGCAGCCAAGACGTAGGTGGCTTGGGCGAGCAGTACTTC.

Notes on this clonotype: Since a much larger clone is just one base distant, this may be a read error. This chain joins TRBV5-6 and TRBJ1-2; D uncertain. This CDR3 contains 13 residues. From germline, CDR1 is SGHDT and CDR2 YYEEEE. The CDR3 region has the DNA TGTGCCAGCAGCTTCGGTAGTTTGGATGGCCACACCTTC. Its protein product is CASSFGSLDGHTF.